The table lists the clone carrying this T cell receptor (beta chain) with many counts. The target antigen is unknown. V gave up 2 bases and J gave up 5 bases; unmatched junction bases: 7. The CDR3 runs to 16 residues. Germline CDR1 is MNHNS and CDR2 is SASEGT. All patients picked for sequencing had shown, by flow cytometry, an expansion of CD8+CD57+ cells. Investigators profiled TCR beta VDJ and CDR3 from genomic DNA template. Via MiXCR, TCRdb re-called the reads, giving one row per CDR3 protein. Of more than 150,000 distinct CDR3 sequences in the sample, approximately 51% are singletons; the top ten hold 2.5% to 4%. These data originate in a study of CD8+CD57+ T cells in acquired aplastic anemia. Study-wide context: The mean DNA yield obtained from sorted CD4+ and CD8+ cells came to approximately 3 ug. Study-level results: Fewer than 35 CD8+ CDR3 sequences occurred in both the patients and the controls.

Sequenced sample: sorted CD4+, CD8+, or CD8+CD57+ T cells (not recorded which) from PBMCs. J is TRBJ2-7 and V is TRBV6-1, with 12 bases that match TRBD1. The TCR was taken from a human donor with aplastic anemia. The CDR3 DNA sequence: TGTGCCAGCAGTGAATCTGCCGGGACAGGGGGCGACGAGCAGTACTTC. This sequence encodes CASSESAGTGGDEQYF.